The 18 T cell receptor beta chains reported below all come from one sample, sequenced in a study of CD8+ T cells in alopecia areata. The sequencing template was cDNA reverse transcribed from extracted RNA. Using immunoSEQ multiplex PCR, the repertoire was profiled, and TCRdb retains in-frame clones only, with some absent. This sample has some 110,000 clones, with 35% to 45% found just once. The source material was CD4+ T cells sorted from blood. Receptor source: a human donor with alopecia areata.

The gene calls are TRBV2 and TRBJ2-3; TRBD2 is a possible D gene (6 bases). The V end was cut by 3 bases, the J end by 4 bases, with 14 bases between. Germline CDR1 reads SNHLY; CDR2 reads FYNNEI. This CDR3 region has 15 residues. CDR3 region: CASSDGGRAADTQYF. The CDR3, as DNA: TGTGCCAGCAGTGATGGGGGGAGAGCCGCAGATACGCAGTATTTT.

The V and J genes are TRBV7-9 and TRBJ1-1; D gene unclear. The germline gives CDR1 SEHNR, CDR2 FQNEAQ (reference sequence). Trimming took off 7 bases at V and 1 base at J, with 19 bases between the two ends. This CDR3 has 16 amino acids. CDR3 amino acids: CASNLGLSRQNTEAFF. CDR3 coding DNA: TGTGCCAGCAATCTGGGGTTGAGCAGACAGAACACTGAAGCTTTCTTT.

This clone came up a few times. This chain joins TRBV18 and TRBJ2-1; TRBD2 aligns across 9 bases. The CDR3 covers 14 residues. The germline gives CDR1 KGHSH, CDR2 LQKENI. Germline trimming cut 3 bases from V and 8 bases from J; bases unmatched to any gene: 5. The CDR3 coding sequence is TGTGCCAGCTCACCGTTATTAGCGGGAGATGAGCAGTTCTTC. It codes for CASSPLLAGDEQFF.

The chain recombines TRBV6-5 with TRBJ1-1; 11 positions agree with TRBD1. This CDR3 has 14 residues. After removal of 2 bases from V and 13 bases from J, the junction contained 9 bases not matched to a gene. CDR1 and CDR2 from the germline V gene are MNHEY and SVGAGI. CDR3 nucleotides: TGTGCCAGCAGTTACAGCGGGACAGGGGGTGTAGGTTTCTTT. Amino acid sequence: CASSYSGTGGVGFF.

The chain is built from TRBV7-2 and TRBJ2-3; D uncertain. Germline CDR1 is SGHTA and CDR2 is FQGNSA. The V gene lost 6 bases and the J gene lost 5 bases, with 9 bases spanning the gap. This CDR3 has 12 residues. CDR3 nucleotides: TGTGCCAGCAGACGTTCGTTAGATACGCAGTATTTT. Translation: CASRRSLDTQYF.

The chain joins TRBV2 to TRBJ2-2; tentative D call: TRBD1 (5 bases). Trimming shortened V by 5 bases and J by 2 bases, and 12 bases separated the two germline ends. In germline, CDR1 is SNHLY, CDR2 FYNNEI. The CDR3 contains 15 residues. The CDR3 DNA sequence: TGTGCCAGCAGTCCCCGACAGCTAAACACCGGGGAGCTGTTTTTT. The encoded protein is CASSPRQLNTGELFF.

This rearrangement joins TRBV28 to TRBJ2-7; D is unclear. The germline CDR1 and CDR2 sequences are MDHEN and SYDVKM. The ends were cut back, 1 base at V and 3 bases at J, with 4 bases in the middle. This CDR3 contains 12 residues. The CDR3 sequence: CASSLSDYEQYF. CDR3 nucleotides: TGTGCCAGCAGTTTATCGGACTACGAGCAGTACTTC.

This clone was seen a few times. The chain joins TRBV10-3 to TRBJ2-7; tentative D call: TRBD2 (7 bases). Germline V gives CDR1 ENHRY, CDR2 SYGVKD. V shed 10 bases and J shed 2 bases, with 15 bases lying between them. The CDR3 consists of 13 residues. CDR3 residues: CANGGGETYEQYF. CDR3 coding DNA: TGTGCCAATGGCGGGGGCGAAACCTACGAGCAGTACTTC.

This clone turned up a few times. This sequence joins TRBV29-1 and TRBJ1-1; weak D call: TRBD1 (6 bases). Germline V gene lookup returns CDR1 SQVTM and CDR2 ANQGSEA. Trimming took off 4 bases at V and 0 bases at J, with 12 bases between the two ends. The CDR3 is 14 residues long. This CDR3 is CSVVDSLMNTEAFF. Written as DNA, the CDR3 is TGCAGCGTTGTGGACAGCCTTATGAACACTGAAGCTTTCTTT.

This clone came up a few times. The same CDR3 can be traced to other DNA sequences in this sample. The J gene is TRBJ1-5, the V gene TRBV29-1; a possible D gene is TRBD1 (5 bases). V lost 5 bases to trimming and J lost 1 base, with 9 bases between them. Germline V lookup: CDR1 SQVTM, CDR2 ANQGSEA. This CDR3 comprises 13 residues. The CDR3 sequence is CSVSGGSNQPQHF. The CDR3 DNA follows: TGCAGCGTTTCGGGGGGAAGCAATCAGCCCCAGCATTTT.

CDR3 nucleotides: TGCAGCGTTGAAAGGGGCTCCGAGACTGAAGCTTTCTTT. This translates into CSVERGSETEAFF. This chain joins TRBV29-1 and TRBJ1-1, with D possibly being TRBD1 (5 bases). CDR3 length: 13 residues. The germline V gene has CDR1 SQVTM and CDR2 ANQGSEA. V was cut by 2 bases and J by 5 bases, with 12 bases left in between.

This clone was seen a handful of times. The chain has TRBV7-9 and TRBJ2-1; D is ambiguous. CDR3 length: 13 amino acids. Trimming took off 2 bases at V and 6 bases at J, with 8 bases between the two ends. Germline V gene data show CDR1 as SEHNR and CDR2 as FQNEAQ (reference sequence). The CDR3 spells CASSLILPNEQFF. DNA of the CDR3: TGTGCCAGCAGCTTAATACTCCCCAATGAGCAGTTCTTC.

This clone was seen only a few times. J is TRBJ1-1 and V is TRBV29-1; D might be TRBD1 (6 bases). CDR1 is SQVTM, CDR2 ANQGSEA, per germline. The CDR3 is 12 amino acids. The germline V and J ends were trimmed by 8 bases and 4 bases, with 14 bases remaining between them. The CDR3 DNA reads as TGCAGCTCCAGGGGATTTAGCACTGAAGCTTTCTTT. Residues: CSSRGFSTEAFF.

Only a few counts were recorded for this clone. The rearrangement links TRBV21-1 to TRBJ1-4; TRBD1 is taken as the D call from the table, unchecked against the DNA. TRBV21-1 is a recognized pseudogene. This CDR3 has 12 amino acids. CDR3 amino acids: CASSKARGKLFF. In nucleotides, the CDR3 is TGTGCCAGCAGCAAAGCCAGGGGAAAACTGTTTTTT.

The V and J genes are TRBV5-1 and TRBJ2-1; D remains ambiguous. Trimming took 0 bases from V and 0 from J, leaving 7 bases between them. CDR3 length equals 15 residues. Per germline, CDR1 SGHRS and CDR2 YFSETQ. In DNA, the CDR3 is TGCGCCAGCAGCTTGGAGGATATCTCCTACAATGAGCAGTTCTTC. It encodes CASSLEDISYNEQFF.

This sequence joins TRBV29-1 and TRBJ2-3; 10 bases align to TRBD2. This CDR3 spans 13 amino acids. Germline-derived CDR1 and CDR2 are SQVTM and ANQGSEA. V shed 8 bases, J shed 1 base, and the junction held 3 bases outside the gene matches. In nucleotides, the CDR3 is TGCAGCTCCGGGACTAGCGGCACAGATACGCAGTATTTT. This sequence encodes CSSGTSGTDTQYF.

This clone was picked up a small number of times. V is TRBV30 and J is TRBJ2-5; 10 positions agree with TRBD2. Germline lookup yields CDR1 GTSNPN and CDR2 SVGIG (reference sequence). This CDR3 contains 17 residues. The ends lost 4 bases at V and 2 bases at J; junction bases unmatched: 13. In DNA, the CDR3 is TGTGCCTGGACTTCCCCTGGGGGACTAGCGCTTCAAGAGACCCAGTACTTC. This encodes CAWTSPGGLALQETQYF.

The chain links TRBV2 to TRBJ1-5; D is unresolved. The ends were cut back, 3 bases at V and 9 bases at J, with 9 bases in the middle. The CDR3 runs to 12 residues. The germline gives CDR1 SNHLY, CDR2 FYNNEI. The CDR3 is CASSEVGVPQHF. CDR3 nucleotide sequence: TGTGCCAGCAGTGAGGTTGGAGTGCCCCAGCATTTT. Complete variable domain (other parts from reference TRBV2 and TRBJ1-5): EPEVTQTPSHQVTQMGQEVILRCVPISNHLYFYWYRQILGQKVEFLVSFYNNEISEKSEIFDDQFSVERPDGSNFTLKIRSTKLEDSAMYFCASSEVGVPQHFGDGTRLSIL.